Listed below are T cell receptor beta chains from one sample, sequenced in a study of T-cell reconstitution after alpha-beta-depleted transplantation in children. TCRdb reprocessed the PCR reads with MiXCR, giving one entry per CDR3 protein. The sample shows around 250,000 distinct CDR3 sequences, around 7.5% of them seen only once. The sample in question was PBMCs, mostly from graft donor cells, obtained 180 days after TCRalphabeta/CD19-depleted stem cell transplant. These receptors were collected from a male patient younger than 18 who had a stem cell transplant for acute lymphoblastic leukemia, so the T cells may come from the graft donor. Both conserved end residues are part of each CDR3. D genes are given only for firm matches. Clone size is not always given. Where it is, it says once, few, many or a class for expanded clones.

TRBD1,TRBJ2-1,TRBV4-2,NA,TGTGCCAGCAGCCAAGACCGGGACAGGGGTTCCTACAATGAGCAGTTCTTC,CASSQDRDRGSYNEQFF
TRBD1,TRBJ2-1,TRBV25-1,NA,TGTGCCAGCAGCCCAGGACAGGGGGCCCATGAGCAGTTCTTC,CASSPGQGAHEQFF
NA,TRBJ2-3,TRBV20-1,few,TGCAGTGCTAGAGAGGGACTCTGGACAGATACGCAGTATTTT,CSAREGLWTDTQYF
NA,TRBJ2-1,TRBV12-5,many,TGTGCTAGTGCCCCGACTTCGTACAATGAGCAGTTCTTC,CASAPTSYNEQFF
NA,TRBJ2-2,TRBV7-6,many,TGTGCCAGCAGCCTAATCGGGTACACCGGGGAGCTGTTTTTT,CASSLIGYTGELFF
NA,TRBJ2-2,TRBV7-8,many,TGTGCCAGCAGCTTCAGTGACGGGGAGCTGTTTTTT,CASSFSDGELFF
NA,TRBJ1-1,TRBV20-1,NA,TGCAGTGCTAGAAACGACAGAAAAGCTTTCTTT,CSARNDRKAFF
NA,TRBJ2-7,TRBV5-1,many,TGCGCCAGCAGCTCATCGGACTACCGCTACGAGCAGTACTTC,CASSSSDYRYEQYF
TRBD2,TRBJ2-1,TRBV6-5,many,TGTGCCAGCAGTTCGGCGGGGGGGCTGTACAATGAGCAGTTCTTC,CASSSAGGLYNEQFF
TRBD1,TRBJ2-7,TRBV27,many,TGTGCCAGCAGTTCAGGGGACAGGGTGATTTCCGAGCAGTACTTC,CASSSGDRVISEQYF
NA,TRBJ2-7,TRBV4-1,many,TGCGCCAGCAGCTCCCCCAGCGTCGGGACATACGAGCAGTACTTC,CASSSPSVGTYEQYF
TRBD1,TRBJ2-5,TRBV7-9,many,TGTGCCAGCAGCCCAAGACCGACAGGGGAGGAGACCCAGTACTTC,CASSPRPTGEETQYF
NA,TRBJ1-1,TRBV15,many,TGTGCCACCAGCAGAGCGATTACTGGGAACACTGAAGCTTTCTTT,CATSRAITGNTEAFF
NA,TRBJ1-4,TRBV15,NA,TGTGCCACCAGGTTGGCAGTCAGTGAAAAACTGTTTTTT,CATRLAVSEKLFF
NA,TRBJ2-3,TRBV6-5,many,TGTGCCAGCAGTTACTCATCCGGGATTGATACGCAGTATTTT,CASSYSSGIDTQYF
TRBD2,TRBJ2-2,TRBV7-3,many,TGTGCCAGCAGCTTATGGGCTAGCGGAGAGCACACCGGGGAGCTGTTTTTT,CASSLWASGEHTGELFF
NA,TRBJ2-2,TRBV9,many,TGTGCCAGCAGCGTAGTGAAGAACACCGGGGAGCTGTTTTTT,CASSVVKNTGELFF
TRBD1,TRBJ1-2,TRBV6-5,many,TGTGCCAGCAGTTACCGTGACAGGGACATGACTCACTATGGCTACACCTTC,CASSYRDRDMTHYGYTF
NA,TRBJ2-5,TRBV7-9,many,TGTGCCAGCAGCCCGGGGCTTGGAGCCTCAATCCAAGAGACCCAGTACTTC,CASSPGLGASIQETQYF
NA,TRBJ1-1,TRBV5-5,many,TGTGCCAGCAGCTTGGAGCCTCGGCGGAACACTGAAGCTTTCTTT,CASSLEPRRNTEAFF
TRBD1,TRBJ2-1,TRBV12-3/TRBV12-4,many,TGTGCCACCTTCGCCGGGACAGGAAATTACAATGAGCAGTTCTTC,CATFAGTGNYNEQFF
NA,TRBJ2-4,TRBV7-9,NA,TGTGCCAGCAGCCCCGGGACCGAGCTTTACTTC,CASSPGTELYF
NA,TRBJ2-7,TRBV5-1,many,TGCGCCAGCAGCCAACCCCCAGAGTCGATCTACGAGCAGTACTTC,CASSQPPESIYEQYF
TRBD1,TRBJ1-4,TRBV7-2,many,TGTGCCAGCAGCTTACGTCGGGACAGGCCTGAAAAACTGTTTTTT,CASSLRRDRPEKLFF
NA,TRBJ2-5,TRBV7-6,NA,TGTGCCAGCAGCTTCTCCGAGCGGGTCCTTGGGGAGACCCAGTACTTC,CASSFSERVLGETQYF
NA,TRBJ1-3,TRBV12-3/TRBV12-4,many,TGTGCCAGCACCCTCGCGACGGGGGGCATATATTTT,CASTLATGGIYF
NA,TRBJ2-6,TRBV15,many,TGTGCCACCAGCCATGACCTCTCTGGGGCCAACGTCCTGACTTTC,CATSHDLSGANVLTF
NA,TRBJ2-5,TRBV7-2,many,TGTGCCAGCAGCTTCAGCGTCCAAGAGACCCAGTACTTC,CASSFSVQETQYF
TRBD1,TRBJ1-6,TRBV7-2,many,TGTGCCAGCAGCTTGACAGGGAAGGATTCACCCCTCCACTTT,CASSLTGKDSPLHF
TRBD1,TRBJ1-5,TRBV20-1,few,TGCAGTGCTACCCTAAACAGGGGGGCGCGGCAGCCCCAGCATTTT,CSATLNRGARQPQHF
TRBD2,TRBJ2-3,TRBV5-4,NA,TGTGCCAGCAGCCTTAGCGGGGGGCGGCCAGATACGCAGTATTTT,CASSLSGGRPDTQYF
TRBD1,TRBJ2-7,TRBV20-1,many,TGCAGTGCTAGATACGAGCAGGGGGCCTACGAGCAGTACTTC,CSARYEQGAYEQYF
TRBD1,TRBJ1-2,TRBV7-3,many,TGTGCCAGCAGCTCTCGGACAGGGGATGGCTACACCTTC,CASSSRTGDGYTF
NA,TRBJ2-5,TRBV4-1,many,TGCGCCAGCAGCCAAGTAGCTTCCCCCCAAGAGACCCAGTACTTC,CASSQVASPQETQYF
NA,TRBJ1-3,TRBV6-1,many,TGTGCCAGCAGGTCGATCTCTGGAAACACCATATATTTT,CASRSISGNTIYF
TRBD1,TRBJ2-1,TRBV19,NA,TGTGCCAGTAGTGGCGCCGGGACAGGGCCCTACAATGAGCAGTTCTTC,CASSGAGTGPYNEQFF
TRBD1,TRBJ1-6,TRBV12-3/TRBV12-4,many,TGTGCCAGCAGTCCCAGGACAGGGGGTTATAATTCACCCCTCCACTTT,CASSPRTGGYNSPLHF
TRBD1,TRBJ1-2,TRBV27,many,TGTGCCAGCAGTTCCCTCCACAGGGGCGCGAAGGGCTACACCTTC,CASSSLHRGAKGYTF
TRBD1,TRBJ1-1,TRBV3-1,many,TGTGCCAGCAGGCGGACAGGGGACACTGAAGCTTTCTTT,CASRRTGDTEAFF